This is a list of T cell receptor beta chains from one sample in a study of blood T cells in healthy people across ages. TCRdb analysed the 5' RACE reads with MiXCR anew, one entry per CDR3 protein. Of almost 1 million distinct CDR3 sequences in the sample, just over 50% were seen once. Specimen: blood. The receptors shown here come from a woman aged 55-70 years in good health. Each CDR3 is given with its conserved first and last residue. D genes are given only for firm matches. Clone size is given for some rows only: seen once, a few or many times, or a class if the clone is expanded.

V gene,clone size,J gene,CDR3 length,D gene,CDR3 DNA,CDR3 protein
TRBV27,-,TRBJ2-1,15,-,TGTGCCAGCAGTTCCAGGGGAGGGAACTACAATGAGCAGTTCTTC,CASSSRGGNYNEQFF
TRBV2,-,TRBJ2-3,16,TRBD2,TGTGCCAGCAGTGACATGGTACTAGCGGGACCAGATACGCAGTATTTT,CASSDMVLAGPDTQYF
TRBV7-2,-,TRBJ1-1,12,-,TGTGCCAGCAGCTTAATCCGGACTGAAGCTTTCTTT,CASSLIRTEAFF
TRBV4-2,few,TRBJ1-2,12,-,TGTGCCAGCAGCCGGACTCGTGATGGCTACACCTTC,CASSRTRDGYTF
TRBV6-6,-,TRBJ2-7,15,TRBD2,TGTGCCAGCAGACCGGGACTAGCGGGAGTCGGCGAGCAGTACTTC,CASRPGLAGVGEQYF
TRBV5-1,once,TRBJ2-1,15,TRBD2,TGCGCCAGCAGCCGGACTAGCGGGAGGAGTAATGAGCAGTTCTTC,CASSRTSGRSNEQFF
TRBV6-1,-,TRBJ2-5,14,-,TGTGCCAGCAGTGGACAACTCGTGGCGGAGACCCAGTACTTC,CASSGQLVAETQYF
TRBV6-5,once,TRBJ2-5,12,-,TGTGCCAGCGCCACAGCCCTCCGGACCCAGTACTTC,CASATALRTQYF
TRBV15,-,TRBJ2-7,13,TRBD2,TGTGCCACCAGCAGAGGGGACTACTACGAGCAGTACTTC,CATSRGDYYEQYF
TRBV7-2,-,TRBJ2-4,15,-,TGTGCCAGCAGCTTAGAGGGAGCGACCAAAAACATTCGGTACTTC,CASSLEGATKNIRYF
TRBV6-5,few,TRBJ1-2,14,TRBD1,TGTGCCAGCAGTTTACGACAGGGGGACTATGGCTACACCTTC,CASSLRQGDYGYTF
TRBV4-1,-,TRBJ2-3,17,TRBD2,TGCGCCAGCAGCCCCTCGCCGGGACTAGCAACGACAGATACGCAGTATTTT,CASSPSPGLATTDTQYF
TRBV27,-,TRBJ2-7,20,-,TGTGCCAGCAGTTCGTATTGGCTGGCCGAAGCAGCCAGTCCCTCCTACGAGCAGTACTTC,CASSSYWLAEAASPSYEQYF
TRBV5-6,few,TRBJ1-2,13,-,TGTGCCAGCAGCTCAGGGTTTAACTATGGCTACACCTTC,CASSSGFNYGYTF
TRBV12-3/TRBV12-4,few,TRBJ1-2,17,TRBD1,TGTGCCAGCAAGGTCTCACAGGGGGCAGACAGAGACTATGGCTACACCTTC,CASKVSQGADRDYGYTF
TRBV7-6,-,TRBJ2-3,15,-,TGTGCCAGCAGCCTATTAGCGGCCGCCACAGATACGCAGTATTTT,CASSLLAAATDTQYF
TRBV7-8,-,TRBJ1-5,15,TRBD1,TGTGCCGGCAGCGGAACAGGGGACAGCAATCAGCCCCAGCATTTT,CAGSGTGDSNQPQHF
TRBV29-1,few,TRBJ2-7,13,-,TGCAGCGTTGCGGGGAGAGGTTCCTACGAGCAGTACTTC,CSVAGRGSYEQYF
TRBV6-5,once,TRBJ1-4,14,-,TGTGCCAGCAGTTACGCGACCGAAGCTGAAAAACTGTTTTTT,CASSYATEAEKLFF
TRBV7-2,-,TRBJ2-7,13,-,TGTGCCAGCAGCTTCGGGGCGCACTACGAGCAGTACTTC,CASSFGAHYEQYF
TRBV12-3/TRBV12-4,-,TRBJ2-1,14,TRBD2,TGTGCCAGCACCCTGGTGACTAGCGGGAATGAGCAGTTCTTC,CASTLVTSGNEQFF
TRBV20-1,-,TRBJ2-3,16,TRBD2,TGCAGTGCTAGAAGCCCGGGAGGGCCGGGCACAGATACGCAGTATTTT,CSARSPGGPGTDTQYF
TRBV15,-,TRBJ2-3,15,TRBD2,TGTGCCACCAGCAGAAGTCTAGCGGCCCCAGATACGCAGTATTTT,CATSRSLAAPDTQYF
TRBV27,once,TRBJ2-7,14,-,TGTGCCAGCAGTGCTGGGACAGAGGGGGGCGAGCAGTACTTC,CASSAGTEGGEQYF
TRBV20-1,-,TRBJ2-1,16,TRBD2,TGCAGTGCTAGAGATCCTGGCGGGAGGGCCAACAATGAGCAGTTCTTC,CSARDPGGRANNEQFF
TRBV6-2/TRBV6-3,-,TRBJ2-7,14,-,TGTGCCAGCAGAGGCTCGGGTGTGGTCTACGAGCAGTACTTC,CASRGSGVVYEQYF
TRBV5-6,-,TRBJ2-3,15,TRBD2,TGTGCCAGCACCACACTAGCGCCTAGCACAGATACGCAGTATTTT,CASTTLAPSTDTQYF
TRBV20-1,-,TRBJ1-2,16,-,TGCAGTGCTAGAGATGTGACAGGCCTAGGTGGCTATGGCTACACCTTC,CSARDVTGLGGYGYTF
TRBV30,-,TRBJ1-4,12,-,TGTGCCTGGAGTAGGACGGTTGGAAAACTGTTTTTT,CAWSRTVGKLFF
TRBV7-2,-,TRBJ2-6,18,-,TGTGCCAGCAGCTTAGCCCGGCGACTGAGCTCTGGGGCCAACGTCCTGACTTTC,CASSLARRLSSGANVLTF
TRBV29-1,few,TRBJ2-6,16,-,TGCAGCGTTCTTCCCGGGGGAGTCTCTGGGGCCAACGTCCTGACTTTC,CSVLPGGVSGANVLTF
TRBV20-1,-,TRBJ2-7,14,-,TGCAGTGCTAGACTTCCCTTCGGATCCTACGAGCAGTACTTC,CSARLPFGSYEQYF
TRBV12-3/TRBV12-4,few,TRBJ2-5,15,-,TGTGCCAGCAGTTCCCAGGGGTTGTCGGGAGAGACCCAGTACTTC,CASSSQGLSGETQYF
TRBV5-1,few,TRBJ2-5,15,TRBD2,TGCGCCAGCAGGCAGCTAGCGGGAGGTCGAGAGACCCAGTACTTC,CASRQLAGGRETQYF
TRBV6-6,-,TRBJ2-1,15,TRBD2,TGTGCCAGCATGCCAAGCGGGAGGATAAACAATGAGCAGTTCTTC,CASMPSGRINNEQFF
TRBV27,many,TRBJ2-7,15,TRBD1,TGTGCCAGCAGTTTATCGGGTGACAGGGGTTACGAGCAGTACTTC,CASSLSGDRGYEQYF
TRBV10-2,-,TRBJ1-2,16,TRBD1,TGCGCCAGCAGTGAGAGGAAGGACAGGGGGACATATGGCTACACCTTC,CASSERKDRGTYGYTF
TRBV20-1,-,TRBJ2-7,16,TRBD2,TGCAGTGTTAGAGATACGAGGACTAGCGGGAGGTACGAGCAGTACTTC,CSVRDTRTSGRYEQYF
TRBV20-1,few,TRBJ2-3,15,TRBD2,TGCAGTGCCACTTGGGCGGGAGTAGTAACAGATACGCAGTATTTT,CSATWAGVVTDTQYF
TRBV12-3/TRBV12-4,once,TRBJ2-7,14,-,TGTGCCAGCAGGGGGGCCGGGAGCTCCTACGAGCAGTACTTC,CASRGAGSSYEQYF
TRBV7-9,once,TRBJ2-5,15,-,TGTGCCAGCAGTCGCCGACCAACCAAGCAAGAGACCCAGTACTTC,CASSRRPTKQETQYF
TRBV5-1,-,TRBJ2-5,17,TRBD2,TGCGCCAGCAGGGCCCGAAAAAGACTAGCGCCTGAAGAGACCCAGTGCTTC,CASRARKRLAPEETQCF
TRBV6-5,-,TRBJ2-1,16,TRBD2,TGTGCCAGCAGCCATCCTAGCGGGCGAACCTACAATGAGCAGTTCTTC,CASSHPSGRTYNEQFF
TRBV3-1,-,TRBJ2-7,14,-,TGTGCCAGCAGCCGCAGGGCGGAGCCCTACGAGCAGTACTTC,CASSRRAEPYEQYF